The following is a TCR beta chain sequence with its context. The CDR3 is 18 amino acids. CDR1 is SGHRS and CDR2 is YFSETQ in the germline V gene. V shed 3 bases, J shed 0 bases, and the junction held 10 bases outside the gene matches. The sample originates from a study of blood T cell repertoires in COVID-19. Study in general: Samples of COVID-19 (acute and convalescent) were obtained from the United States, Italy and Spain. The analysed material was cDNA or gDNA that came from T cells, B-cell-depleted T cells, or PBMCs.

Per the study methods: Amplifying reference gene primers gave estimates of nucleated cell counts. Measured with immunoSEQ multiplex PCR; TCRdb has only the in-frame clones, and not every one. V, J and clone size are taken as reported in that table, and D and trimming were inferred from the DNA itself. The sample holds under 350,000 clones, just over 85% seen once. In terms of age and location, participants ranged from roughly 18 to 95 years and lived in 24 US areas. Material: PBMCs or T cells enriched from blood (not recorded which). V and J are TRBV5-1 and TRBJ2-3, with TRBD2 matching over 10 bases. The TCR originated in a woman in her thirties or forties with acute COVID-19. The CDR3 sequence: CASSSSYGLAASTDTQYF. CDR3 sequence (DNA): TGCGCCAGCAGCTCCTCCTACGGACTAGCGGCTAGCACAGATACGCAGTATTTT.